This TCR beta chain stems from a study of PD-1 blockade in classical Hodgkin lymphoma. General study points: Healthy donors reportedly exceeded newly diagnosed patients in baseline TCR diversity. The study found that TCR diversity rose significantly by C4D1 in CD4+ but not CD8+ cells.

For this clone: Its antigen is not identified.

Relapse was seen in all patients after autologous stem cell transplantation, and brentuximab vedotin exposure was variable. The CDR3 totals 11 residues. Germline CDR1 reads SGHAT; CDR2 reads FQNNGV. Between the trimmed V and J ends, which lost 10 bases and 4 bases, there was a span of 8 bases. The data were produced by immunoSEQ multiplex PCR, yet TCRdb's version contains in-frame clones alone and is incomplete. The table shows roughly 22,000 clones, with more than 60% occurring only once. The clonotype was recovered from a human donor with classical Hodgkin lymphoma. This rearrangement joins TRBV11-2 to TRBJ1-5, with D unresolved. Sequenced material: peripheral blood mononuclear cells (PBMCs), taken at baseline. CDR3: CAIPGNQPQHF. For the CDR3, the DNA is TGTGCCATTCCGGGGAATCAGCCCCAGCATTTT.